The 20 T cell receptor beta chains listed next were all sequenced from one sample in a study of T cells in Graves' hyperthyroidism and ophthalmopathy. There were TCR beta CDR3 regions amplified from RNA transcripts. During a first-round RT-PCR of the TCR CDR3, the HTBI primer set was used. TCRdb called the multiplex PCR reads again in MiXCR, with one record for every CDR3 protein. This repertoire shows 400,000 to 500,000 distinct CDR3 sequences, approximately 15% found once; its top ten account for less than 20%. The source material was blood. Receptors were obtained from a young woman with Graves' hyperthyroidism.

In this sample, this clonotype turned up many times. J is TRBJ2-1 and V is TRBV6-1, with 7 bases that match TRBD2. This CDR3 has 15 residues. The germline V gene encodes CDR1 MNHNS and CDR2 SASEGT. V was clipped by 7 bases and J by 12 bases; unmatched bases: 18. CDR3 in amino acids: CASNSRGSGNYAQFF. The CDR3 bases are TGTGCCAGCAATTCACGGGGGAGCGGGAACTATGCGCAGTTCTTC.

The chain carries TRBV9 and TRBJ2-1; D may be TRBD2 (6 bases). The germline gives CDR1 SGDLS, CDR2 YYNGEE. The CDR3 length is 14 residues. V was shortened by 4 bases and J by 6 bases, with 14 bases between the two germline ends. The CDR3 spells CASSYSAGGNEQFF. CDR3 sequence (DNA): TGTGCCAGCAGCTACTCAGCCGGGGGCAATGAGCAGTTCTTC.

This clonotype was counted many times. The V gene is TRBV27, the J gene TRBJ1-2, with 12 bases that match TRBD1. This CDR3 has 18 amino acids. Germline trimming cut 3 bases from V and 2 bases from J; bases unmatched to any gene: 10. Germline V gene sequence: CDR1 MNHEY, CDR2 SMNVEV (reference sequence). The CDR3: CASSFRDRGLRRNYGYTF. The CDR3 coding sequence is TGTGCCAGCAGTTTCCGGGACAGGGGGCTTCGACGAAACTATGGCTACACCTTC.

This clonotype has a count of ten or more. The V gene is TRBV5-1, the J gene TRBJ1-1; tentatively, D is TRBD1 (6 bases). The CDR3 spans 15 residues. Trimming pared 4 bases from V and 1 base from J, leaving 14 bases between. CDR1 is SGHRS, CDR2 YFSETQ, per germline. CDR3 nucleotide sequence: TGCGCCAGCAGCAAAGGGGGAGTTCGGAACACTGAAGCTTTCTTT. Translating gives CASSKGGVRNTEAFF.

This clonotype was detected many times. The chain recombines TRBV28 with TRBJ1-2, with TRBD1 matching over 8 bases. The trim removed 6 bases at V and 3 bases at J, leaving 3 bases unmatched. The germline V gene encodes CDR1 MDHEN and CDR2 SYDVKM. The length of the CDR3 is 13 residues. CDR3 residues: CASRATGDYGYTF. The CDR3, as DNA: TGTGCCAGCAGGGCGACAGGGGACTATGGCTACACCTTC.

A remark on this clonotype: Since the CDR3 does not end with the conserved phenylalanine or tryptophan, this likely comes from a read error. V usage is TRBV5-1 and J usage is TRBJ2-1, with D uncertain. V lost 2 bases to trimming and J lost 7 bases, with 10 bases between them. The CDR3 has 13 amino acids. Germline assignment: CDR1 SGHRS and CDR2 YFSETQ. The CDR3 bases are TGCGCCAGCAGCTTCCCGCCCGCGAATGAGCAGTTCGTC. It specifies CASSFPPANEQFV.

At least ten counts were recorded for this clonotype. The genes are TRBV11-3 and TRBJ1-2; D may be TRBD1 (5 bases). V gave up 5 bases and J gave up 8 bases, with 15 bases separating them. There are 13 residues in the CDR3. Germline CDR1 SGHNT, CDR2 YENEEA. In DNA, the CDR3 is TGTGCCAGCAGCGGCCAGGGCGGGTTCGGCTACACCTTC. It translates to CASSGQGGFGYTF.

CDR3 DNA: TGCAGTGCTAGGCGATTCCTAGCGGGGGCCTCTAATGAGCAGTTCTTC. It yields the protein CSARRFLAGASNEQFF. This sequence joins TRBV20-1 and TRBJ2-1; 10 nucleotides align to TRBD2. Trimming at V came to 3 bases and at J to 7 bases, leaving 12 bases not matched to a gene. CDR3 length equals 16 residues. The germline V gene encodes CDR1 DFQATT and CDR2 SNEGSKA (reference sequence).

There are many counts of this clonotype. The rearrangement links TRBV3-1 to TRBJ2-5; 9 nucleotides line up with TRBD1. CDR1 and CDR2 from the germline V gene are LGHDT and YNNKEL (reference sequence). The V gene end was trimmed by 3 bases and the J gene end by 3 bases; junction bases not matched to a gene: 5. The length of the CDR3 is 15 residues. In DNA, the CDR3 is TGTGCCAGCAGCCACTACCGGGACAGGGAAGAGACCCAGTACTTC. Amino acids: CASSHYRDREETQYF.

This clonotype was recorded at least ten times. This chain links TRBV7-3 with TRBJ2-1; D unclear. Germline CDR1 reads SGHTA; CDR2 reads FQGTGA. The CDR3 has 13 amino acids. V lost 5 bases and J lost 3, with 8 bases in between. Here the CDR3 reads CASSPRHYNEQFF. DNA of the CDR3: TGTGCCAGCAGCCCCCGACACTACAATGAGCAGTTCTTC.

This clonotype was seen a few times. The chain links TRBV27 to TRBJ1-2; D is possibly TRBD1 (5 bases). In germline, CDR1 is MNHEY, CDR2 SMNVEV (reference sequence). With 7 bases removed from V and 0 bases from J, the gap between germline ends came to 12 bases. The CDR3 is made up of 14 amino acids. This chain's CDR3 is CASKTGATNYGYTF. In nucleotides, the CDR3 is TGTGCCAGCAAAACAGGAGCCACTAACTATGGCTACACCTTC.

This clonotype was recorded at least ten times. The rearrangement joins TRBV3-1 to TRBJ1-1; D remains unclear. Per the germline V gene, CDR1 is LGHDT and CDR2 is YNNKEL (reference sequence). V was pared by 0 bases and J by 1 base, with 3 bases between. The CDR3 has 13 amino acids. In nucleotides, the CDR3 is TGTGCCAGCAGCCAAGATAAGAACACTGAAGCTTTCTTT. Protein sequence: CASSQDKNTEAFF.

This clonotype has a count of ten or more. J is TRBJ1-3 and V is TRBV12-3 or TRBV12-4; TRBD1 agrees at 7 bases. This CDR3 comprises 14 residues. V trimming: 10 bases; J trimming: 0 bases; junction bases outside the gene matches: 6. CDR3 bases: TGTGCCACGGGACAGCTTGCCTCTGGAAACACCATATATTTT. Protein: CATGQLASGNTIYF.

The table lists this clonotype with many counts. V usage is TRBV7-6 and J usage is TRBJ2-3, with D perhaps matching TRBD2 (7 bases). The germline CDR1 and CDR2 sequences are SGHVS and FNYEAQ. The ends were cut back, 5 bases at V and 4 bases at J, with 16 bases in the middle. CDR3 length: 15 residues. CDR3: CASSPLGGRADTQYF. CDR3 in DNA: TGTGCCAGCAGCCCCCTCGGGGGGCGCGCAGATACGCAGTATTTT.

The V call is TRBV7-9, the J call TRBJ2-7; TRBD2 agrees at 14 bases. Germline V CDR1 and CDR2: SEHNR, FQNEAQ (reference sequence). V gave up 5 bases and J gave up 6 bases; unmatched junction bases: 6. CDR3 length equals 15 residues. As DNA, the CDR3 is TGTGCCAGCAGCCCGGGACTAGCGGGAGAGCCCGAGCAGTACTTC. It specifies CASSPGLAGEPEQYF.

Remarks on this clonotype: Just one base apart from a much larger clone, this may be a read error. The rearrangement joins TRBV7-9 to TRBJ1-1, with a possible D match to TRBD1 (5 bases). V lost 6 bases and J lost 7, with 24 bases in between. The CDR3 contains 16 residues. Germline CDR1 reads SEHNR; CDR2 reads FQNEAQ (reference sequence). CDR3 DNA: TGTGCCAGCAGTCCCCCCCACATTAAGGGGAGGGATGAAGCTTTCTTT. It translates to CASSPPHIKGRDEAFF.

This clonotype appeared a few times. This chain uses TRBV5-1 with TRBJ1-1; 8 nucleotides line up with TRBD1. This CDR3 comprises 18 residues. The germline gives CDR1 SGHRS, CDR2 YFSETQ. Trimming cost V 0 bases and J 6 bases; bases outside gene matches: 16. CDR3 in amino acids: CASSLAGLGRGRYPEAFF. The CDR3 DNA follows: TGCGCCAGCAGCTTGGCGGGATTGGGCAGGGGGCGCTACCCTGAAGCTTTCTTT.

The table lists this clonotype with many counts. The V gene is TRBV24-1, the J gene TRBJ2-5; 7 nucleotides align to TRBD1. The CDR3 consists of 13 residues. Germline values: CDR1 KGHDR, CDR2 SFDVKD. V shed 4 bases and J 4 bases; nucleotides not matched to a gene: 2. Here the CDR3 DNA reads TGTGCCACCAGTGAGAGACAGGGAGAGACCCAGTACTTC. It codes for CATSERQGETQYF.

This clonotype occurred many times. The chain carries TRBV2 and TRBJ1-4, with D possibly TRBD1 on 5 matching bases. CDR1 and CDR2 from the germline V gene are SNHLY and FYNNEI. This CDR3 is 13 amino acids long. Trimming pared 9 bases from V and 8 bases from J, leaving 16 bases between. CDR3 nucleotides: TGTGCCAGATCGGTTGGGGCCGGGGAAAAACTGTTTTTT. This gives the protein CARSVGAGEKLFF.

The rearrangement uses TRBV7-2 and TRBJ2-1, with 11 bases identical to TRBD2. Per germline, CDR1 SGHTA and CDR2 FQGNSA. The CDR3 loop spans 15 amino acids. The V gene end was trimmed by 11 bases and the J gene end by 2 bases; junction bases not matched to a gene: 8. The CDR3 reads CAGNLAGGTYNEQFF. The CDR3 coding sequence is TGTGCCGGCAATCTAGCGGGAGGAACCTACAATGAGCAGTTCTTC.